This section outlines one T cell receptor beta chain sequence together with its context. Antigen: not known. The sample is drawn from a study of cytomegalovirus exposure and HLA in healthy donors. The study's findings and limits: The availability of immune exposure information extended only to CMV serostatus.

Trimming removed 0 bases from V and 2 bases from J; junction bases left unmatched: 6. Germline V lookup: CDR1 SGHNT, CDR2 YENEEA. The CDR3 runs 18 residues. The PCR made use of 60 Vbeta and 13 Jbeta primers. TCRdb's table, derived via immunoSEQ multiplex PCR, lists solely in-frame clones and lacks some. The repertoire holds about 150,000 clones, with 75% to 80% as singletons. This TCR derives from a male donor in good health and CMV-seronegative. The rearrangement links TRBV11-3 to TRBJ2-3, with TRBD2 identical over 12 bases. What was sequenced was PBMCs. CDR3 DNA: TGTGCCAGCAGCTTAGAGGGGACTAGCGGGTCCGACACAGATACGCAGTATTTT. This encodes CASSLEGTSGSDTDTQYF.